These 2 T cell receptor beta chains originate from one sample sequenced in a study of blood T cell repertoires in COVID-19. Here immunoSEQ multiplex PCR was the method, and the copy in TCRdb shows in-frame clones only, minus some. The table lists over 110,000 clones, 75% to 90% of them singletons. Sequencing was carried out using peripheral blood. The receptors were sampled from a man between 70 and 80 years old who had recovered from COVID-19.

The chain uses TRBV6-6 and TRBJ1-4, with 7 bases aligning to TRBD1. V gave up 0 bases and J gave up 8 bases; unmatched junction bases: 9. This CDR3 region has 16 residues. The germline V gene has CDR1 MNHNY and CDR2 SVGAGI (reference sequence). The CDR3 DNA reads TGTGCCAGCAGTTACTCTAGCGCAGGGGGAAGCGAAAAACTGTTTTTT. It codes for CASSYSSAGGSEKLFF.

This clone has just one count. This chain links TRBV7-3 with TRBJ2-3; TRBD2 matches at 9 bases. With 0 bases clipped from V and 3 bases from J, the junction kept 7 bases outside the gene matches. Germline V gives CDR1 SGHTA, CDR2 FQGTGA. This CDR3 is 17 amino acids long. The CDR3 loop is CASSLTAAGGPTDTQYF. The CDR3 nucleotides read TGTGCCAGCAGCTTAACGGCGGCGGGAGGGCCTACAGATACGCAGTATTTT.